A single sample is the source of the 5 T cell receptor beta chains below, sequenced in a study of beta chain features in type 1 diabetes. Sequenced material consisted of expressed TCRB transcripts (all of the isolated RNA was reverse transcribed). Repertoires were generated with immunoSEQ multiplex PCR, while TCRdb's copy carries only in-frame clones and drops some. Here the sample spans approximately 400,000 clones, roughly 16% being singletons. The sequenced sample was naive CD4+ T cells from blood. These receptors originate from a woman between 18 and 29 years old in good health.

The chain employs TRBV4-1 and TRBJ2-3; the D gene is possibly TRBD2 (6 bases). The germline gives CDR1 MGHRA, CDR2 YSYEKL. The CDR3 contains 14 residues. V lost 3 bases and J 2 bases, leaving 9 bases between the germline ends. The CDR3 DNA sequence: TGCGCCAGCAGCCAGAGCGGGCCCACAGATACGCAGTATTTT. It translates to CASSQSGPTDTQYF.

This clone occurred a few times. The chain is built from TRBV5-4 and TRBJ1-1, with 7 bases matching TRBD1. V was clipped by 2 bases and J by 7 bases; unmatched bases: 5. CDR3 length equals 13 residues. The germline CDR1 and CDR2 sequences are SGHNT and YYREEE (reference sequence). The CDR3: CASSFQDRDEAFF. The CDR3 region has the DNA TGTGCCAGCAGCTTTCAAGACAGGGATGAAGCTTTCTTT.

The chain combines TRBV29-1 with TRBJ1-2; 9 nucleotides match TRBD1. Per the germline V gene, CDR1 is SQVTM and CDR2 is ANQGSEA. The CDR3 length is 13 residues. The V gene end was trimmed by 6 bases and the J gene end by 8 bases; junction bases not matched to a gene: 10. CDR3 residues: CSVKYGTGQGYTF. CDR3 DNA: TGCAGCGTCAAATACGGGACAGGGCAGGGCTACACCTTC.

This chain links TRBV27 with TRBJ2-1, with TRBD2 matching over 9 bases. The ends lost 5 bases at V and 4 bases at J; junction bases unmatched: 6. This CDR3 is 15 amino acids long. CDR1 is MNHEY, CDR2 SMNVEV, per germline (reference sequence). DNA of the CDR3: TGTGCCAGCAGTCCAGCTAGCGGGATTTACAATGAGCAGTTCTTC. Protein: CASSPASGIYNEQFF.

The chain joins TRBV28 to TRBJ1-1; TRBD1 agrees at 9 bases. Unmatched junction bases numbered 6, after V lost 5 bases and J lost 5 bases. Germline assignment: CDR1 MDHEN and CDR2 SYDVKM. The length of the CDR3 is 14 residues. CDR3: CASSPGQGLTEAFF. DNA for the CDR3: TGTGCCAGCAGTCCGGGACAGGGTTTAACTGAAGCTTTCTTT.